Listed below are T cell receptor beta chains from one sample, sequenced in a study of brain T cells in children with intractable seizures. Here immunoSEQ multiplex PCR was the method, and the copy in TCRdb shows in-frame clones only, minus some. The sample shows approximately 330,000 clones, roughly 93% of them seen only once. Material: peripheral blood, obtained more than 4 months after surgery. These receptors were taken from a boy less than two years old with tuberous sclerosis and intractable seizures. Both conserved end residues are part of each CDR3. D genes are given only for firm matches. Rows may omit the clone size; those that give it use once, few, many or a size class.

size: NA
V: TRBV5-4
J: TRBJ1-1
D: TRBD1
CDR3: CASSFGDRGWNTEAFF
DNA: TGTGCCAGCAGCTTCGGGGACAGGGGCTGGAACACTGAAGCTTTCTTT

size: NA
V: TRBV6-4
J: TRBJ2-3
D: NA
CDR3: CASSDSTGDRTDTQYF
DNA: TGTGCCAGCAGTGACTCGACCGGGGACCGCACAGATACGCAGTATTTT

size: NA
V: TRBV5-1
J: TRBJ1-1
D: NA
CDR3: CASVQGEGTEAFF
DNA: TGCGCCAGCGTTCAGGGAGAGGGCACTGAAGCTTTCTTT

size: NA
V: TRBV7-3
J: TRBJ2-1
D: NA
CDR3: CASSSYGGDEQFF
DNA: TGTGCCAGCAGCTCCTATGGTGGGGATGAGCAGTTCTTC

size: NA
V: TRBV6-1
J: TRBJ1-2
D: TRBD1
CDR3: CASSEARRWTGGSGYTF
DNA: TGTGCCAGCAGTGAGGCCCGCCGTTGGACAGGGGGCTCTGGCTACACCTTC

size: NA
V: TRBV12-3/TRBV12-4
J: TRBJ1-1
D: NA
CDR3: CATSPGWHTEAFF
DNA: TGTGCCACCTCCCCGGGATGGCACACTGAAGCTTTCTTT

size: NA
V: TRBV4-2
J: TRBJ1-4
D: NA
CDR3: CASRVRGGSEKLFF
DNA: TGTGCCAGCAGGGTACGAGGGGGTTCCGAAAAACTGTTTTTT

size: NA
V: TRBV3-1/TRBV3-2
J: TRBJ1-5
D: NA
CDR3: CASSQDRGRPQHF
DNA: TGTGCCAGCAGCCAAGATCGGGGGAGGCCCCAGCATTTT

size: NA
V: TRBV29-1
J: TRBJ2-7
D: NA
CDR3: CSVEAQTPYEQYF
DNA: TGCAGCGTTGAAGCCCAGACCCCCTACGAGCAGTACTTC

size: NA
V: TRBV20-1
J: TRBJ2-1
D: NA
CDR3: CSATRRREQFF
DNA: TGCAGTGCTACCCGCAGGAGGGAGCAGTTCTTC

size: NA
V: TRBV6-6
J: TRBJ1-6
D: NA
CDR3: CASSYSNQRSPLHF
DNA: TGTGCCAGCAGTTACTCGAATCAGCGTTCACCCCTCCACTTT

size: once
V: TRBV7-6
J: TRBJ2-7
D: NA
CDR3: CASSPTLTQPYEQYF
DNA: TGTGCCAGCAGCCCAACGTTAACCCAGCCCTACGAGCAGTACTTC

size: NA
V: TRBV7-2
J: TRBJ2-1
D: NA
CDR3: CASSSAHSYNEQFF
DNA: TGTGCCAGCAGCTCAGCCCACTCCTACAATGAGCAGTTCTTC

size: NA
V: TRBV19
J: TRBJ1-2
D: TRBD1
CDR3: CASSNKDRRGMSYGYTF
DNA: TGTGCCAGTAGTAACAAGGACAGGCGGGGGATGTCCTATGGCTACACCTTC

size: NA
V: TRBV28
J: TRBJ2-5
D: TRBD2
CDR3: CASSEIAGGPQETQYF
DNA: TGTGCCAGCAGTGAAATAGCGGGAGGGCCCCAAGAGACCCAGTACTTC

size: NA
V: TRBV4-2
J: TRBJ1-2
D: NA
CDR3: CASSQDSAHARGYTF
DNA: TGTGCCAGCAGCCAAGATTCGGCTCATGCACGCGGCTACACCTTC

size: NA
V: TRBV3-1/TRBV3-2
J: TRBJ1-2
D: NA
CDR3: CASSQDSGGYTF
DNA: TGTGCCAGCAGCCAAGATTCGGGTGGCTACACCTTC

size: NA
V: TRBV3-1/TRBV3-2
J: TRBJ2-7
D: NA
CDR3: CASSQGTAFGEQYF
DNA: TGTGCCAGCAGCCAAGGGACAGCCTTCGGCGAGCAGTACTTC

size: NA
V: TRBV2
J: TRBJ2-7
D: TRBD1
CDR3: CASRLTGTELYEQYF
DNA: TGTGCCAGCAGGTTAACCGGGACAGAGCTCTACGAGCAGTACTTC

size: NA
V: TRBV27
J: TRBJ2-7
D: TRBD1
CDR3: CASSLLWPGGTTGQYF
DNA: TGTGCCAGCAGTTTACTTTGGCCAGGGGGTACTACGGGGCAGTACTTC

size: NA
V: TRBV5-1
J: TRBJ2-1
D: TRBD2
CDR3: CASRDLAGEPYNEQFF
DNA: TGCGCCAGCAGGGACCTAGCGGGGGAGCCTTACAATGAGCAGTTCTTC

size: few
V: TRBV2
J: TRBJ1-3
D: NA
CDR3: CASSEVRTSGNTIYF
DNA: TGTGCCAGCAGTGAGGTCAGGACTTCTGGAAACACCATATATTTT

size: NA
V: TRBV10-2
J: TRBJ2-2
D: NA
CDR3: CASTLPVAAINTGELFF
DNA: TGCGCCAGCACGTTGCCGGTAGCGGCAATAAACACCGGGGAGCTGTTTTTT

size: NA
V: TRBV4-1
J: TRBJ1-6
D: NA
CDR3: CASSQDPVANSPLHF
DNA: TGCGCCAGCAGCCAAGATCCGGTGGCTAATTCACCCCTCCACTTT

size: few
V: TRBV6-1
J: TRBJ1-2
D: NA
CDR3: CASSEGLGGMNYGYTF
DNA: TGTGCCAGCAGTGAAGGGTTGGGGGGGATGAACTATGGCTACACCTTC

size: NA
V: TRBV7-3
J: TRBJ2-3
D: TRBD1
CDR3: CASSLQGADTQYF
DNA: TGTGCCAGCAGCTTACAGGGGGCAGATACGCAGTATTTT

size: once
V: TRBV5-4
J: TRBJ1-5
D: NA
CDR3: CASSMDGQPQHF
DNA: TGTGCCAGCAGCATGGACGGCCAGCCCCAGCATTTT

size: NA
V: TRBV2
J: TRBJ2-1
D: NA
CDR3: CASSGMSDANYDEQFF
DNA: TGTGCCAGCAGTGGAATGTCCGACGCAAATTATGATGAGCAGTTCTTC

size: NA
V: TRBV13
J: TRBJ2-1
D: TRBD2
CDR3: CASSRGDPFNEQFF
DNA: TGTGCCAGCAGCCGGGGGGACCCATTTAATGAGCAGTTCTTC

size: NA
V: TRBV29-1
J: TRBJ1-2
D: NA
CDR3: CSVEVSRPSSGYTF
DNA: TGCAGCGTTGAAGTGTCTCGACCGAGCTCCGGCTACACCTTC

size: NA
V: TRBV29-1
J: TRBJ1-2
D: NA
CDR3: CSVARSYGYTF
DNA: TGCAGCGTTGCCCGTTCCTATGGCTACACCTTC

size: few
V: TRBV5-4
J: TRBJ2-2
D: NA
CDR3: CASSSRTGPRGTGELFF
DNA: TGTGCCAGCAGCTCACGTACGGGACCACGTGGCACCGGGGAGCTGTTTTTT

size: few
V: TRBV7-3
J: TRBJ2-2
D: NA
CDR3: CASSFSGGSGELFF
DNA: TGTGCCAGCAGCTTTAGCGGAGGGTCAGGGGAGCTGTTTTTT

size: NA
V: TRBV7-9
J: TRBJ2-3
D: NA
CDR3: CASSSFGGGRTDTQYF
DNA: TGTGCCAGCAGCAGTTTCGGGGGCGGCCGCACAGATACGCAGTATTTT

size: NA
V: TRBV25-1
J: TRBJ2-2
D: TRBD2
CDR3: CASSHAGVSGELFF
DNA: TGTGCCAGCAGTCATGCGGGGGTATCCGGGGAGCTGTTTTTT

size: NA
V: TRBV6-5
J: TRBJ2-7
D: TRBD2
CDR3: CASRRTSGGYEQYF
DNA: TGTGCCAGCAGAAGGACTAGCGGGGGCTACGAGCAGTACTTC

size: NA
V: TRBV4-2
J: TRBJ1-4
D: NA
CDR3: CASSQDVVQFATNEKLFF
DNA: TGTGCCAGCAGCCAAGATGTTGTGCAGTTCGCAACTAATGAAAAACTGTTTTTT

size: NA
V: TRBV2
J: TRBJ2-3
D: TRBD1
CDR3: CASVRTGVDEDTQYF
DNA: TGTGCCAGCGTCAGGACAGGGGTGGATGAGGATACGCAGTATTTT

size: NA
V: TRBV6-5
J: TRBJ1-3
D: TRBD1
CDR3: CASRKTGLGNTIYF
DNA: TGTGCCAGCAGAAAGACAGGGCTCGGAAACACCATATATTTT

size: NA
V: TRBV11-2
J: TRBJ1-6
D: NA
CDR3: CASSLADRRNSPLHF
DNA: TGTGCCAGCAGCTTAGCGGACCGACGGAATTCACCCCTCCACTTT

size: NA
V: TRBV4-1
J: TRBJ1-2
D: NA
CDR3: CASSQEADSANYGYTF
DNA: TGCGCCAGCAGCCAAGAGGCAGATTCAGCTAACTATGGCTACACCTTC

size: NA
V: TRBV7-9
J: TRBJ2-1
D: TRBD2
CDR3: CASSPTSGVSYNEQFF
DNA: TGTGCCAGCAGCCCGACTAGCGGCGTCTCCTACAATGAGCAGTTCTTC

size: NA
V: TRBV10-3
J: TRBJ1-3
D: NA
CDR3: CAIGTSGAGNTIYF
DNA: TGTGCCATTGGAACTTCAGGGGCTGGAAACACCATATATTTT

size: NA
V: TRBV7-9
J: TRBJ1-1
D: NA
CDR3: CASSLAGQGGNTEAFF
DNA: TGTGCCAGCAGCTTAGCGGGACAAGGGGGGAACACTGAAGCTTTCTTT

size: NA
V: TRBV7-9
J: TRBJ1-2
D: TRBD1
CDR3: CASSFGTDYGYTF
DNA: TGTGCCAGCAGTTTCGGGACAGACTATGGCTACACCTTC

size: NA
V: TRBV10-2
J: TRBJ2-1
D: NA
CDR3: CASSEREYQHNEQFF
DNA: TGCGCCAGCAGTGAGAGAGAGTATCAACACAATGAGCAGTTCTTC

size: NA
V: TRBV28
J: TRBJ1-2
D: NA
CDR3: CASSFYRASYGYTF
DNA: TGTGCCAGCAGTTTCTACAGGGCGTCCTATGGCTACACCTTC

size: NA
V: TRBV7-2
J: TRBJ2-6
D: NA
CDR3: CASSLKSTAGGTGANVLTF
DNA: TGTGCCAGCAGCTTAAAGAGTACAGCGGGTGGCACTGGGGCCAACGTCCTGACTTTC

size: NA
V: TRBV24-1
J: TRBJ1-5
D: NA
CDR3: CATSDGSGDPQPQHF
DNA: TGTGCCACCAGTGATGGATCGGGGGATCCTCAGCCCCAGCATTTT

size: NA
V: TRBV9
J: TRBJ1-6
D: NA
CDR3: CASSVGGAPNSPLHF
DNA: TGTGCCAGCAGCGTAGGGGGGGCTCCTAATTCACCCCTCCACTTT

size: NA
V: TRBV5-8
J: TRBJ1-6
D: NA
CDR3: CASRTESSYNSPLHF
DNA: TGTGCCAGCAGGACGGAGAGCTCCTATAATTCACCCCTCCACTTT

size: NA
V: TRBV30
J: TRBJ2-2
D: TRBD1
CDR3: CAWSSPGQGDGELFF
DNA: TGTGCCTGGAGTTCGCCGGGACAGGGAGACGGGGAGCTGTTTTTT

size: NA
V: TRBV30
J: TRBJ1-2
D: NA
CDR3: CAWSVHYNEEGSGYTF
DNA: TGTGCCTGGAGTGTACACTACAACGAAGAGGGATCTGGCTACACCTTC

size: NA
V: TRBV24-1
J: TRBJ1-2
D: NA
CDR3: CATSDPGMNYGYTF
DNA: TGTGCCACCAGTGATCCAGGGATGAACTATGGCTACACCTTC